A single sample is the source of the 27 T cell receptor beta chains below, sequenced in a study of T cells in Graves' hyperthyroidism and ophthalmopathy. Researchers amplified the TCR beta CDR3 regions from RNA transcripts. With the HTBI primer set, the TCR CDR3 went through a first round of RT-PCR. MiXCR was run by TCRdb on the multiplex PCR reads, yielding one entry per CDR3 protein. The sample has over 250,000 distinct CDR3 sequences; less than 30% are singletons. Source material: blood. The receptor source for this set is a man between 40 and 49 years old with Graves' hyperthyroidism that later progressed to Graves' ophthalmopathy.

This clonotype was detected many times. The chain is built from TRBV20-1 and TRBJ2-5; D gene ambiguous. In germline, CDR1 is DFQATT, CDR2 SNEGSKA (reference sequence). V was trimmed by 3 bases and J by 2 bases, leaving 4 bases between them. This CDR3 comprises 11 residues. This CDR3 is CSASQQETQYF. CDR3 nucleotides: TGCAGTGCTAGCCAGCAAGAGACCCAGTACTTC.

The gene calls are TRBV28 and TRBJ1-1, with 7 positions matching TRBD1. The trim removed 2 bases at V and 10 bases at J, leaving 10 bases unmatched. The CDR3 has 14 residues. Germline values: CDR1 MDHEN, CDR2 SYDVKM. The CDR3 loop is CASSLRGPARGAFF. In DNA form, the CDR3 reads TGTGCCAGCAGTTTAAGGGGGCCCGCCAGGGGAGCTTTCTTT. Drawing the rest from reference TRBV28 and TRBJ1-1, the complete variable domain is DVKVTQSSRYLVKRTGEKVFLECVQDMDHENMFWYRQDPGLGLRLIYFSYDVKMKEKGDIPEGYSVSREKKERFSLILESASTNQTSMYLCASSLRGPARGAFFGQGTRLTVV.

This clonotype was counted many times. This chain uses TRBV15 with TRBJ2-7; possibly TRBD1 or TRBD2 for D (6 bases each). The CDR3 contains 15 residues. V lost 0 bases and J 4 bases, leaving 13 bases between the germline ends. CDR1 is LNHNV and CDR2 is YYDKDF in the germline V gene (reference sequence). The CDR3 region has the DNA TGTGCCACCAGCAGAGATTACGGGGGCGGGTACGAGCAGTACTTC. This translates into CATSRDYGGGYEQYF.

In this sample, this clonotype turned up many times. The genes are TRBV7-9 and TRBJ1-1, with TRBD1 as a possible D gene (5 bases). The germline CDR1 and CDR2 sequences are SEHNR and FQNEAQ (reference sequence). The CDR3 loop spans 15 amino acids. Trimming removed 6 bases from V and 4 bases from J, with 18 bases in between. The CDR3 sequence is CASRTDGGKFTEAFF. CDR3 bases: TGTGCCAGCAGAACGGACGGGGGGAAGTTCACTGAAGCTTTCTTT.

In the case of this clonotype: A much larger clone is a single base away; this may be a read error. The chain joins TRBV7-9 to TRBJ2-7; D possibly uses TRBD1 or TRBD2 (6 bases each). Germline V gives CDR1 SEHNR, CDR2 FQNEAQ (reference sequence). The CDR3 totals 13 residues. CDR3 nucleotide sequence: TGTGCCAGCCGCTTAGGGGGGTTCGACGAGCAGTACTTC. This codes for CASRLGGFDEQYF.

This clonotype was observed many times. The chain combines TRBV6-5 with TRBJ2-2, with 10 bases lining up with TRBD2. The CDR3 has 15 amino acids. The germline V gene has CDR1 MNHEY and CDR2 SVGAGI. Unmatched junction bases numbered 8, after V lost 8 bases and J lost 5 bases. The CDR3 nucleotides read TGTGCCAGCCGCGAGGCTAGCGGGAGTACCGGGGAGCTGTTTTTT. Protein sequence: CASREASGSTGELFF.

This clonotype was counted at least ten times. The chain uses TRBV29-1 and TRBJ1-3; D gene ambiguous. The V gene's germline CDR1 is SQVTM and CDR2 ANQGSEA. Between the trimmed V and J ends, which lost 0 bases and 1 base, there was a span of 4 bases. The CDR3 covers 13 residues. The CDR3 coding sequence is TGCAGCGTTGAAGAAGGGTCTGGAAACACCATATATTTT. Its protein product is CSVEEGSGNTIYF.

The chain employs TRBV5-4 and TRBJ2-4; D possibly corresponds to TRBD1 (6 bases). Per the germline V gene, CDR1 is SGHNT and CDR2 is YYREEE (reference sequence). The CDR3 consists of 13 residues. V dropped 0 bases and J dropped 14 bases, with 15 bases sitting between them. CDR3 sequence: CASSLERQAPKYF. The CDR3 DNA reads as TGTGCCAGCAGCTTGGAACGACAGGCGCCGAAGTACTTC.

This clonotype was seen many times. This sequence joins TRBV18 and TRBJ1-5; D uncertain. The V end lost 2 bases, the J end lost 2 bases, and 7 bases lay between the germline ends. Germline-derived CDR1 and CDR2 are KGHSH and LQKENI. This CDR3 contains 14 residues. CDR3 nucleotides: TGTGCCAGCTCACCAGGGATTGGCAATCAGCCCCAGCATTTT. Its protein product is CASSPGIGNQPQHF.

V gene TRBV12-3 or TRBV12-4 combines with J gene TRBJ1-2, with TRBD1 matching over 7 bases. The V segment lost 5 bases and the J segment 4 bases; nucleotides outside the gene matches: 7. The CDR3 length is 14 residues. The CDR3 DNA follows: TGTGCCAGCAGTCCCAGGGGGTGGGTCTATGGCTACACCTTC. Amino acids: CASSPRGWVYGYTF.

The V gene is TRBV3-1, the J gene TRBJ2-7; 10 positions match TRBD2. The CDR3 loop spans 15 amino acids. V shed 3 bases, J shed 3 bases, and the junction held 5 bases outside the gene matches. Per the germline V gene, CDR1 is LGHDT and CDR2 is YNNKEL (reference sequence). The CDR3 bases are TGTGCCAGCAGCCATTTGAGCGGGAGGGGCTACGAGCAGTACTTC. Amino acid sequence: CASSHLSGRGYEQYF.

This clonotype was seen just once. The gene calls are TRBV2 and TRBJ2-7, with 8 bases lining up with TRBD2. This CDR3 is built from 16 residues. Germline V gives CDR1 SNHLY, CDR2 FYNNEI. J lost 2 bases, V lost 5 bases, and 11 bases had no gene match. CDR3 nucleotides: TGTGCCAGCAGTTACCCGGGACTAGGGTTGACCTACGAGCAGTACTTC. As protein: CASSYPGLGLTYEQYF.

The chain combines TRBV7-9 with TRBJ2-5; a weak D match, TRBD1 (6 bases). The V end was cut by 4 bases, the J end by 2 bases, with 11 bases between. Germline V gene data show CDR1 as SEHNR and CDR2 as FQNEAQ (reference sequence). The CDR3 runs to 14 residues. The DNA of the CDR3 is TGTGCCAGCAGCTCGGACAGACGTCAAGAGACCCAGTACTTC. Amino acid sequence: CASSSDRRQETQYF.

In this sample, this clonotype turned up many times. Here the CDR3 reads CSSMTGYTEAFF. In DNA form, the CDR3 reads TGCAGCTCAATGACAGGGTACACTGAAGCTTTCTTT. The chain recombines TRBV29-1 with TRBJ1-1; TRBD1 agrees at 7 bases. V trimming: 8 bases; J trimming: 3 bases; junction bases outside the gene matches: 6. Germline V gene lookup returns CDR1 SQVTM and CDR2 ANQGSEA. The CDR3 sequence is 12 residues long.

This clonotype was counted many times. The chain joins TRBV20-1 to TRBJ1-2; D is perhaps TRBD1 (5 bases). V lost 0 bases to trimming and J lost 2 bases, with 7 bases between them. The germline V gene encodes CDR1 DFQATT and CDR2 SNEGSKA (reference sequence). This CDR3 has 13 residues. The chain's CDR3 is CSAREGGNYGYTF. The CDR3 nucleotides are TGCAGTGCTAGAGAGGGGGGGAACTATGGCTACACCTTC.

Many counts were recorded for this clonotype. The CDR3 spells CAIRSGRSYEQYF. CDR3 nucleotide sequence: TGTGCCATCCGAAGCGGTCGTTCCTACGAGCAGTACTTC. The gene calls are TRBV12-3 or TRBV12-4 and TRBJ2-7, with TRBD2 as a possible D gene (5 bases). The CDR3 spans 13 residues. Trimming shortened V by 10 bases and J by 1 base, and 14 bases separated the two germline ends.

This clonotype has at least ten counts. The chain recombines TRBV19 with TRBJ1-1; the D is unclear. The V gene's germline CDR1 is LNHDA and CDR2 SQIVND (reference sequence). The length of the CDR3 is 13 residues. V gave up 8 bases and J gave up 2 bases, with 12 bases separating them. CDR3 nucleotides: TGTGCCAGTGCAGCCACTCCAAACACTGAAGCTTTCTTT. Protein: CASAATPNTEAFF.

V and J are TRBV12-3 or TRBV12-4 and TRBJ1-5, with unresolved D. Trimming left V 3 bases short and J 5 bases short, with 8 bases between. The CDR3 length is 13 residues. The CDR3 bases are TGTGCCAGCAGTTTTCGTAATCATCAGCCCCAGCATTTT. It codes for CASSFRNHQPQHF.

This clonotype has ten or more counts. The chain combines TRBV29-1 with TRBJ1-2, with D unresolved. The ends were cut back, 4 bases at V and 4 bases at J, with 10 bases in the middle. From germline, CDR1 is SQVTM and CDR2 ANQGSEA. The CDR3 is 12 amino acids. CDR3: CSVVEHSYGYTF. The CDR3 DNA is TGCAGCGTTGTCGAGCATAGCTATGGCTACACCTTC.

This clonotype appeared many times. The V gene is TRBV28, the J gene TRBJ2-5, with TRBD1 identical over 7 bases. The CDR3 runs to 15 residues. Germline loops: CDR1 MDHEN, CDR2 SYDVKM. The ends lost 3 bases at V and 4 bases at J; junction bases unmatched: 8. The CDR3: CASSLPRGRPETQYF. The CDR3 bases are TGTGCCAGCAGTTTGCCGAGGGGGCGCCCAGAGACCCAGTACTTC.

In this sample, this clonotype turned up many times. V usage is TRBV29-1 and J usage is TRBJ1-2; TRBD1 aligns across 7 bases. From germline, CDR1 is SQVTM and CDR2 ANQGSEA. There are 15 residues in the CDR3. The CDR3 region has the DNA TGCACCTATCGTGACAGGGCGGCCGCTAACTATGGCTACACCTTC. Translation gives CTYRDRAAANYGYTF. The full variable domain, its missing parts supplied by reference TRBV29-1 and TRBJ1-2, is SAVISQKPSRDICQRGTSLTIQCQVDSQVTMMFWYRQQPGQSLTLIATANQGSEATYESGFVIDKFPISRPNLTFSTLTVSNMSPEDSSIYLCTYRDRAAANYGYTFGSGTRLTVV.

This clonotype was observed at least ten times. The gene calls are TRBV6-1 and TRBJ2-7; 10 nucleotides match TRBD1. The CDR3 has 15 amino acids. Germline V CDR1 and CDR2: MNHNS, SASEGT. The J segment lost 6 bases and the V segment lost 7 bases, leaving 12 bases of the junction unmatched. The CDR3 here is CASNPPGDRGIEQYF. CDR3 coding DNA: TGTGCCAGCAACCCCCCCGGGGACAGGGGTATCGAGCAGTACTTC.

The chain links TRBV5-1 to TRBJ2-5; D is possibly TRBD1 (5 bases). Trimming removed 5 bases from V and 5 bases from J, with 19 bases in between. The CDR3 is 15 residues long. Germline loops: CDR1 SGHRS, CDR2 YFSETQ. The DNA of the CDR3 is TGCGCCAGCAGTCAAGGTCAGGGCCCAGTGGAGACCCAGTACTTC. It translates to CASSQGQGPVETQYF. The whole variable domain, filled in from reference TRBV5-1 and TRBJ2-5, reads KAGVTQTPRYLIKTRGQQVTLSCSPISGHRSVSWYQQTPGQGLQFLFEYFSETQRNKGNFPGRFSGRQFSNSRSEMNVSTLELGDSALYLCASSQGQGPVETQYFGPGTRLLVL.

This clonotype has a count of ten or more. V gene TRBV6-5 combines with J gene TRBJ1-6; D might be TRBD1 (5 bases). V was shortened by 2 bases and J by 8 bases, with 16 bases between the two germline ends. Germline V gives CDR1 MNHEY, CDR2 SVGAGI. The CDR3 extends over 16 amino acids. CDR3 amino acids: CASSYIGTSIDSPLHF. CDR3 sequence (DNA): TGTGCCAGCAGTTACATCGGGACGTCTATCGATTCACCCCTCCACTTT.

The sample holds many counts of this clonotype. V is TRBV4-1 and J is TRBJ2-7; TRBD2 aligns across 7 bases. Germline CDR1 is MGHRA and CDR2 is YSYEKL. The CDR3 loop spans 15 amino acids. Losses at the gene ends were 3 bases for V and 1 base for J; bases not matched to a gene: 6. The CDR3 DNA sequence: TGCGCCAGCAGCCATTACGCTAGCGGTTCCTACGAGCAGTACTTC. It codes for CASSHYASGSYEQYF.

The rearrangement uses TRBV6-2 or TRBV6-3 and TRBJ2-7; D possibly uses TRBD1 or TRBD2 (5 bases each). The CDR3 covers 16 residues. Germline CDR1 and CDR2: MNHEY and SVGEGT. Between the trimmed V and J ends, which lost 0 bases and 11 bases, there was a span of 23 bases. The CDR3 DNA follows: TGTGCCAGCAGTTACTCACCGGGACCCCTTAGACACAAGGAGTACTTC. Amino acid sequence: CASSYSPGPLRHKEYF.

The CDR3 sequence is CASSPAGQGVETQYF. The CDR3 region has the DNA TGTGCCAGCAGCCCCGCGGGGCAGGGCGTCGAGACCCAGTACTTC. The chain joins TRBV7-9 to TRBJ2-5; D is possibly TRBD2 (6 bases). Germline CDR1 is SEHNR and CDR2 is FQNEAQ (reference sequence). The CDR3 covers 15 residues. V was pared by 5 bases and J by 5 bases, with 18 bases between.